A selection of T cell receptor beta chains follows, all from one sample in a study of blood T cells in healthy people across ages. One entry per CDR3 protein, called by TCRdb with MiXCR from the 5' RACE reads. This sample carries hundreds of thousands of distinct CDR3 sequences, about 55% of them seen once, and the ten largest clones take 41%. The sample consisted of blood. These receptors all come from an elderly man in good health. The CDR3 runs from the conserved cysteine through the conserved F or W. A D gene is named only where the DNA matches it firmly. Some rows have no size entry. The others give once, few or many, or a class for an expanded clone.

d_call	j_call	v_call	clone_size	cdr3_aa	cdr3_nt
NA	TRBJ2-1	TRBV14	NA	CASSQSGGLGDEQFF	TGTGCCAGCAGCCAATCTGGGGGGCTGGGGGATGAGCAGTTCTTC
NA	TRBJ2-3	TRBV29-1	few	CSVDPRDLVVGTDTQYF	TGCAGCGTTGATCCCCGGGACCTAGTAGTGGGAACAGATACGCAGTATTTT
TRBD1	TRBJ1-5	TRBV4-2	NA	CASSQDRTGNSNQPQHF	TGTGCCAGCAGCCAAGACAGGACAGGGAATAGCAATCAGCCCCAGCATTTT
TRBD1	TRBJ2-1	TRBV20-1	few	CSARLPQGGTINEQFF	TGCAGTGCTAGGCTACCACAGGGGGGCACCATCAATGAGCAGTTCTTC
NA	TRBJ1-2	TRBV20-1	NA	CSQGRGDYGYTF	TGCAGCCAGGGAAGGGGAGACTATGGCTACACCTTC
TRBD1	TRBJ2-5	TRBV7-6	NA	CASSLVVRGLGETQYF	TGTGCCAGCAGCTTAGTGGTCAGGGGGCTTGGTGAGACCCAGTACTTC
TRBD2	TRBJ2-7	TRBV6-5	NA	CASRRTSGYEQYF	TGTGCCAGCAGGCGGACTAGCGGCTACGAGCAGTACTTC
TRBD1	TRBJ1-1	TRBV12-3/TRBV12-4	NA	CASSGGQPNTEAFF	TGTGCCAGCAGCGGGGGACAGCCGAACACTGAAGCTTTCTTT
TRBD1	TRBJ2-7	TRBV5-1	NA	CASSPNRGVSYEQYF	TGCGCCAGCAGCCCGAACAGGGGGGTTTCCTACGAGCAGTACTTC
NA	TRBJ2-1	TRBV7-2	NA	CASSFNAVSYNEQFF	TGTGCCAGCAGCTTTAATGCGGTCTCCTACAATGAGCAGTTCTTC
NA	TRBJ1-1	TRBV29-1	few	CSVDRQSKNTEAFF	TGCAGCGTTGACCGACAGAGCAAGAACACTGAAGCTTTCTTT
TRBD2	TRBJ2-1	TRBV20-1	few	CSAGAGVGGQFF	TGCAGTGCTGGAGCGGGAGTGGGGGGGCAGTTCTTC
NA	TRBJ2-7	TRBV10-3	once	CAIRRQDPYEQYF	TGTGCCATCAGGAGACAGGATCCTTACGAGCAGTACTTC
NA	TRBJ2-1	TRBV12-3/TRBV12-4	NA	CASSFQWGNEQFF	TGTGCCAGCAGTTTTCAATGGGGCAATGAGCAGTTCTTC
NA	TRBJ2-7	TRBV2	NA	CASRRDIAYEQYF	TGTGCCTCCAGGCGGGACATAGCCTACGAGCAGTACTTC
NA	TRBJ2-5	TRBV10-3	few	CAISETIKDAETQYF	TGTGCCATCAGTGAGACTATCAAGGACGCGGAGACCCAGTACTTC
TRBD1	TRBJ2-6	TRBV13	few	CASTLNHFPGQGISGANVLTF	TGTGCCAGCACCTTGAACCACTTTCCGGGACAGGGAATCTCTGGGGCCAACGTCCTGACTTTC
TRBD2	TRBJ2-5	TRBV6-1	NA	CASRRSGRPNEQYF	TGTGCCAGCAGGAGAAGCGGGAGACCTAATGAGCAGTACTTC
TRBD1	TRBJ2-1	TRBV11-1	NA	CASSTGGSEQFF	TGTGCCAGCAGCACAGGGGGCAGTGAGCAGTTCTTC
NA	TRBJ1-2	TRBV10-2	NA	CASSERRYGYTF	TGCGCCAGCAGTGAAAGGCGGTATGGCTACACCTTC
NA	TRBJ2-4	TRBV18	once	CASSPDARIQYF	TGTGCCAGCTCACCAGACGCTCGGATTCAGTACTTC
TRBD2	TRBJ2-3	TRBV4-1	NA	CASSGGSGAHRYAYF	TGCGCCAGCAGCGGCGGGAGTGGTGCGCACAGATACGCGTATTTT
NA	TRBJ2-1	TRBV2	NA	CARSEGRPYNEQFF	TGTGCCCGCAGTGAGGGTAGACCCTACAATGAGCAGTTCTTC
TRBD2	TRBJ2-2	TRBV7-6	NA	CASSARLAGDGTGELFF	TGTGCCAGCAGCGCGAGACTAGCGGGAGACGGCACCGGGGAGCTGTTTTTT
NA	TRBJ1-6	TRBV15	NA	CATSRGDRTAPYNSPLHF	TGTGCCACCAGCAGAGGGGACCGGACAGCCCCTTATAATTCACCCCTCCACTTT
NA	TRBJ1-5	TRBV2	once	CASSEAGASNQPQHF	TGTGCCAGCAGTGAAGCAGGCGCTAGCAATCAGCCCCAGCATTTT
NA	TRBJ1-4	TRBV27	NA	CASSFSGGGEKLFF	TGTGCCAGCAGTTTTTCAGGTGGAGGGGAAAAACTGTTTTTT
NA	TRBJ2-7	TRBV18	NA	CASSPWQLGVGEQYF	TGTGCCAGCTCACCGTGGCAGTTGGGGGTAGGCGAGCAGTACTTC
NA	TRBJ2-1	TRBV12-3/TRBV12-4	NA	CASSFLLGSGNEQFF	TGTGCCAGCAGTTTTCTGTTGGGTAGTGGGAATGAGCAGTTCTTC
TRBD2	TRBJ2-7	TRBV29-1	NA	CSARGLSVEQYF	TGCAGCGCGAGGGGACTATCCGTCGAGCAGTACTTC
TRBD1	TRBJ2-1	TRBV12-3/TRBV12-4	NA	CASSHRDREYNEQFF	TGTGCCAGCAGTCACCGGGACAGGGAGTACAATGAGCAGTTCTTC
NA	TRBJ2-3	TRBV2	many	CASRPVLGQDTQYF	TGTGCCAGCAGACCGGTGTTAGGGCAAGATACGCAGTATTTT